This T cell receptor (beta chain) stems from a study of blood T cell repertoires in COVID-19. Whole-study context: Sites in the United States, Italy and Spain provided acute and convalescent COVID-19 samples. The analysed material was cDNA or gDNA that came from T cells, B-cell-depleted T cells, or PBMCs.

In the authors' workflow: Counts of nucleated cells, estimated from reference gene primer amplification, were obtained. Generated by immunoSEQ multiplex PCR, the TCRdb table keeps only in-frame clones and is missing some. V and J calls plus clone size are reproduced from that table; the DNA served to infer D and trimming. The sample includes tens of thousands of clones, about four fifths of them seen just once. This sequence was found in a woman aged 55-70 years with acute or convalescent COVID-19. Sequencing used peripheral blood.

The CDR3 spells CASSRRGQGRIGKTQYF. The CDR3 nucleotides are TGTGCCAGCAGCCGTCGGGGACAGGGTAGAATAGGAAAGACCCAGTACTTC. The chain employs TRBV6-2 or TRBV6-3 and TRBJ2-5, with TRBD1 identical over 9 bases. Germline V gene sequence: CDR1 MNHEY, CDR2 SVGEGT. The CDR3 consists of 17 residues. V shed 6 bases and J 6 bases; nucleotides not matched to a gene: 17.